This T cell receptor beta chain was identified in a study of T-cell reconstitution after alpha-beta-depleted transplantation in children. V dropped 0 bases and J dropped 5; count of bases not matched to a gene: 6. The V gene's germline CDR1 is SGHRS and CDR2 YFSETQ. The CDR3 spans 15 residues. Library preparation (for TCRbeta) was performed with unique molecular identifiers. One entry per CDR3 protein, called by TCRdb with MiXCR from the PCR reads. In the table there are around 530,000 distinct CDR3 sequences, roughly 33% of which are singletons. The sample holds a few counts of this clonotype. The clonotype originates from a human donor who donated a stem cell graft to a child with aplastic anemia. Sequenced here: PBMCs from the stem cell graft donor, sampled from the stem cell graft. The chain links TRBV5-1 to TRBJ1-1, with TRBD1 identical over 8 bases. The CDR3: CASSLASTGGTEAFF. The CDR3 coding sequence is TGCGCCAGCAGCTTGGCTTCAACAGGGGGGACTGAAGCTTTCTTT.